Shown below are 5 T cell receptor beta chains from a single sample sequenced in a study of T cells in Graves' hyperthyroidism and ophthalmopathy. Amplification of TCR beta CDR3 regions used RNA as the template. Carried out on the TCR CDR3, a first-round RT-PCR used the HTBI primer set. TCRdb fed the multiplex PCR reads into MiXCR, producing one record per CDR3 protein. The data show approximately 870,000 distinct CDR3 sequences, with around 38% seen just once and 7.5% to 9.5% held by the top ten. Sequenced material: blood. The receptors come from a man in his late teens or twenties with Graves' hyperthyroidism.

Ten or more counts support this clonotype. V is TRBV10-3 and J is TRBJ1-3, with TRBD1 as a possible D gene (6 bases). V was shortened by 3 bases and J by 4 bases, with 10 bases between the two germline ends. The V gene's germline CDR1 is ENHRY and CDR2 SYGVKD. The CDR3 sequence is 14 residues long. The CDR3 DNA reads TGTGCCATCAGTGAAACGGGGGGCGGAAACACCATATATTTT. This translates into CAISETGGGNTIYF.

This clonotype was detected only a few times. The rearrangement links TRBV7-9 to TRBJ2-2, with TRBD2 matching over 15 bases. The germline CDR1 and CDR2 sequences are SEHNR and FQNEAQ (reference sequence). There are 16 residues in the CDR3. The V and J ends lost 4 bases and 6 bases, in that order; junction bases with no gene match: 3. CDR3 bases: TGTGCCAGCAGCTCTTGGACTAGCGGGGGGGCCGGGGAGCTGTTTTTT. It is translated as CASSSWTSGGAGELFF.

The CDR3 DNA sequence: TGTGCCATCAGTGGATCTCAGGGGGGCAATCAGCCCCAGCATTTT. Its protein is CAISGSQGGNQPQHF. This chain links TRBV10-3 with TRBJ1-5; TRBD1 matches 7 bases. Germline lookup yields CDR1 ENHRY and CDR2 SYGVKD. There are 15 residues in the CDR3. Unmatched junction bases numbered 5, after V lost 4 bases and J lost 2 bases.

The rearrangement uses TRBV6-5 and TRBJ1-1; weak D call: TRBD1 (5 bases). Germline V gene sequence: CDR1 MNHEY, CDR2 SVGAGI. Trimming pared 1 base from V and 4 bases from J, leaving 10 bases between. The CDR3 runs 14 residues. The CDR3 is CASSYLDGTTEAFF. CDR3 bases: TGTGCCAGCAGTTACTTAGACGGGACCACTGAAGCTTTCTTT.

This clonotype was seen a few times. The chain employs TRBV6-5 and TRBJ1-1; possible D gene TRBD1, 5 bases. Germline CDR1 and CDR2: MNHEY and SVGAGI. CDR3 length: 13 residues. V lost 5 bases and J 4 bases, leaving 11 bases between the germline ends. Written as DNA, the CDR3 is TGTGCCAGCAGTCTCGACAGCTTCACTGAAGCTTTCTTT. Amino acid sequence: CASSLDSFTEAFF.